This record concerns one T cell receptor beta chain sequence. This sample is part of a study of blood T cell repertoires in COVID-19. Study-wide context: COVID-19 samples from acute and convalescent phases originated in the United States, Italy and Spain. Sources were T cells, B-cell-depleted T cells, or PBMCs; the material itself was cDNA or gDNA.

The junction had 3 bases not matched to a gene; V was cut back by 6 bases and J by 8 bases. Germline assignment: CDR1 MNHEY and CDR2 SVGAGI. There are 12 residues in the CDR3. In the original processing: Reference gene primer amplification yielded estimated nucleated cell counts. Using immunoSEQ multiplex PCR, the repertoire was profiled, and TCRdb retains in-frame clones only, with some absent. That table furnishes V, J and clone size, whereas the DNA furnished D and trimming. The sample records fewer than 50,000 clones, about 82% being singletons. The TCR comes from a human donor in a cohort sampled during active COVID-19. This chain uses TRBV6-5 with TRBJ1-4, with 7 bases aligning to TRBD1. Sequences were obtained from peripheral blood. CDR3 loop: CASRKQGEKLFF. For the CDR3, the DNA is TGTGCCAGCAGGAAACAGGGGGAAAAACTGTTTTTT.